A single sample gave rise to the 2 T cell receptor beta chains below, sequenced in a study of blood T cell repertoires in COVID-19. Data came from immunoSEQ multiplex PCR; TCRdb stores just in-frame clones and leaves some out. The table lists roughly 150,000 clones, about 89% of them singletons. What was sequenced was peripheral blood. The receptors come from a man between 60 and 75 years old with acute or convalescent COVID-19.

This chain connects TRBV6-6 to TRBJ2-7, with 8 nucleotides matching TRBD2. The V gene's germline CDR1 is MNHNY and CDR2 SVGAGI (reference sequence). The CDR3 has 14 amino acids. V lost 4 bases to trimming and J lost 2 bases; unmatched junction nucleotides: 4. In DNA form, the CDR3 reads TGTGCCAGCAGTTTGTCGGGGGGGGCCTACGAGCAGTACTTC. Protein: CASSLSGGAYEQYF.

CDR3 residues: CASASSSSYNSPLHF. The CDR3 DNA follows: TGTGCCAGCGCCTCGTCGAGCTCCTATAATTCACCCCTCCACTTT. The V gene is TRBV9, the J gene TRBJ1-6, with unresolved D. Germline V CDR1 and CDR2: SGDLS, YYNGEE. The CDR3 spans 15 residues. V was cut by 7 bases and J by 0 bases, with 11 bases left in between.